The 8 T cell receptor beta chains in this list originate from one sample, sequenced in a study of blood T cell repertoires in COVID-19. The protocol was immunoSEQ multiplex PCR, while the TCRdb copy is restricted to in-frame clones and leaves out a portion. Here the sample spans fewer than 350,000 clones, approximately 87% being singletons. The sample consisted of peripheral blood. Receptors were obtained from a woman younger than 45 with COVID-19, enrolled during active disease.

The gene calls are TRBV5-6 and TRBJ1-1; 10 nucleotides line up with TRBD1. CDR1 and CDR2 (germline): SGHDT, YYEEEE. CDR3 length: 16 amino acids. V lost 1 base and J lost 5; bases outside the gene matches: 8. CDR3 sequence reads: CASSLQAGQGRTEAFF. As DNA, the CDR3 is TGTGCCAGCAGCTTGCAAGCGGGACAGGGGAGGACTGAAGCTTTCTTT.

The V call is TRBV7-9, the J call TRBJ1-2; D remains ambiguous. From germline, CDR1 is SEHNR and CDR2 FQNEAQ (reference sequence). V lost 11 bases and J 4 bases, leaving 17 bases between the germline ends. The CDR3 sequence is 13 residues long. The CDR3 DNA reads TGTGCCGAGGAGGGAAGCGCAGTCTATGGCTACACCTTC. This codes for CAEEGSAVYGYTF.

This chain connects TRBV9 to TRBJ2-2; no clear D. Trimming removed 0 bases from V and 2 bases from J, with 8 bases in between. Per germline, CDR1 SGDLS and CDR2 YYNGEE. This CDR3 comprises 15 residues. The CDR3 protein is CASSVVAINTGELFF. DNA of the CDR3: TGTGCCAGCAGCGTAGTGGCCATCAACACCGGGGAGCTGTTTTTT. The variable domain in full, completed from reference TRBV9 and TRBJ2-2, reads DSGVTQTPKHLITATGQRVTLRCSPRSGDLSVYWYQQSLDQGLQFLIQYYNGEERAKGNILERFSAQQFPDLHSELNLSSLELGDSALYFCASSVVAINTGELFFGEGSRLTVL.

The chain carries TRBV19 and TRBJ1-1; TRBD1 is a possible D gene (6 bases). The CDR3 runs to 16 residues. V lost 0 bases and J lost 0, with 11 bases in between. CDR1 and CDR2 (germline): LNHDA, SQIVND (reference sequence). The CDR3 region has the DNA TGTGCCAGTAGTATAGACCCACAGGGCATGAACACTGAAGCTTTCTTT. This gives the protein CASSIDPQGMNTEAFF. The full variable domain, its missing parts supplied by reference TRBV19 and TRBJ1-1, is DGGITQSPKYLFRKEGQNVTLSCEQNLNHDAMYWYRQDPGQGLRLIYYSQIVNDFQKGDIAEGYSVSREKKESFPLTVTSAQKNPTAFYLCASSIDPQGMNTEAFFGQGTRLTVV.

The V and J genes are TRBV13 and TRBJ2-1, with D perhaps matching TRBD2 (6 bases). The CDR3 spans 13 residues. Germline values: CDR1 PRHDT, CDR2 FYEKMQ (reference sequence). Trimming removed 5 bases at V and 12 bases at J, with 17 bases between. The CDR3 region is CASSPRGAGGQFF. For the CDR3, the DNA is TGTGCCAGCAGCCCCCGCGGGGCTGGGGGGCAGTTCTTC.

V and J are TRBV4-1 and TRBJ2-7, with a tentative D call TRBD1 (5 bases). V lost 4 bases and J 0 bases, leaving 13 bases between the germline ends. CDR3 length equals 15 residues. Germline CDR1 reads MGHRA; CDR2 reads YSYEKL. The CDR3 nucleotides are TGCGCCAGCAGCCGAGGTTGGGGCACCTCCTACGAGCAGTACTTC. Translation gives CASSRGWGTSYEQYF.

The V and J genes are TRBV27 and TRBJ1-1, with 7 bases that match TRBD1. V lost 5 bases and J lost 2; bases outside the gene matches: 8. Germline CDR1 MNHEY, CDR2 SMNVEV (reference sequence). CDR3 size: 15 residues. The CDR3 region is CASSPRTGVNTEAFF. In DNA form, the CDR3 reads TGTGCCAGCAGTCCCCGGACAGGAGTAAACACTGAAGCTTTCTTT.

This rearrangement joins TRBV6-5 to TRBJ1-1; a possible D gene is TRBD1 (6 bases). This CDR3 region has 13 residues. Germline CDR1 MNHEY, CDR2 SVGAGI. Trimming left V 2 bases short and J 7 bases short, with 11 bases between. The CDR3 DNA is TGTGCCAGCAGTTACGAGACAGGCCGTGAAGCTTTCTTT. It translates to CASSYETGREAFF.